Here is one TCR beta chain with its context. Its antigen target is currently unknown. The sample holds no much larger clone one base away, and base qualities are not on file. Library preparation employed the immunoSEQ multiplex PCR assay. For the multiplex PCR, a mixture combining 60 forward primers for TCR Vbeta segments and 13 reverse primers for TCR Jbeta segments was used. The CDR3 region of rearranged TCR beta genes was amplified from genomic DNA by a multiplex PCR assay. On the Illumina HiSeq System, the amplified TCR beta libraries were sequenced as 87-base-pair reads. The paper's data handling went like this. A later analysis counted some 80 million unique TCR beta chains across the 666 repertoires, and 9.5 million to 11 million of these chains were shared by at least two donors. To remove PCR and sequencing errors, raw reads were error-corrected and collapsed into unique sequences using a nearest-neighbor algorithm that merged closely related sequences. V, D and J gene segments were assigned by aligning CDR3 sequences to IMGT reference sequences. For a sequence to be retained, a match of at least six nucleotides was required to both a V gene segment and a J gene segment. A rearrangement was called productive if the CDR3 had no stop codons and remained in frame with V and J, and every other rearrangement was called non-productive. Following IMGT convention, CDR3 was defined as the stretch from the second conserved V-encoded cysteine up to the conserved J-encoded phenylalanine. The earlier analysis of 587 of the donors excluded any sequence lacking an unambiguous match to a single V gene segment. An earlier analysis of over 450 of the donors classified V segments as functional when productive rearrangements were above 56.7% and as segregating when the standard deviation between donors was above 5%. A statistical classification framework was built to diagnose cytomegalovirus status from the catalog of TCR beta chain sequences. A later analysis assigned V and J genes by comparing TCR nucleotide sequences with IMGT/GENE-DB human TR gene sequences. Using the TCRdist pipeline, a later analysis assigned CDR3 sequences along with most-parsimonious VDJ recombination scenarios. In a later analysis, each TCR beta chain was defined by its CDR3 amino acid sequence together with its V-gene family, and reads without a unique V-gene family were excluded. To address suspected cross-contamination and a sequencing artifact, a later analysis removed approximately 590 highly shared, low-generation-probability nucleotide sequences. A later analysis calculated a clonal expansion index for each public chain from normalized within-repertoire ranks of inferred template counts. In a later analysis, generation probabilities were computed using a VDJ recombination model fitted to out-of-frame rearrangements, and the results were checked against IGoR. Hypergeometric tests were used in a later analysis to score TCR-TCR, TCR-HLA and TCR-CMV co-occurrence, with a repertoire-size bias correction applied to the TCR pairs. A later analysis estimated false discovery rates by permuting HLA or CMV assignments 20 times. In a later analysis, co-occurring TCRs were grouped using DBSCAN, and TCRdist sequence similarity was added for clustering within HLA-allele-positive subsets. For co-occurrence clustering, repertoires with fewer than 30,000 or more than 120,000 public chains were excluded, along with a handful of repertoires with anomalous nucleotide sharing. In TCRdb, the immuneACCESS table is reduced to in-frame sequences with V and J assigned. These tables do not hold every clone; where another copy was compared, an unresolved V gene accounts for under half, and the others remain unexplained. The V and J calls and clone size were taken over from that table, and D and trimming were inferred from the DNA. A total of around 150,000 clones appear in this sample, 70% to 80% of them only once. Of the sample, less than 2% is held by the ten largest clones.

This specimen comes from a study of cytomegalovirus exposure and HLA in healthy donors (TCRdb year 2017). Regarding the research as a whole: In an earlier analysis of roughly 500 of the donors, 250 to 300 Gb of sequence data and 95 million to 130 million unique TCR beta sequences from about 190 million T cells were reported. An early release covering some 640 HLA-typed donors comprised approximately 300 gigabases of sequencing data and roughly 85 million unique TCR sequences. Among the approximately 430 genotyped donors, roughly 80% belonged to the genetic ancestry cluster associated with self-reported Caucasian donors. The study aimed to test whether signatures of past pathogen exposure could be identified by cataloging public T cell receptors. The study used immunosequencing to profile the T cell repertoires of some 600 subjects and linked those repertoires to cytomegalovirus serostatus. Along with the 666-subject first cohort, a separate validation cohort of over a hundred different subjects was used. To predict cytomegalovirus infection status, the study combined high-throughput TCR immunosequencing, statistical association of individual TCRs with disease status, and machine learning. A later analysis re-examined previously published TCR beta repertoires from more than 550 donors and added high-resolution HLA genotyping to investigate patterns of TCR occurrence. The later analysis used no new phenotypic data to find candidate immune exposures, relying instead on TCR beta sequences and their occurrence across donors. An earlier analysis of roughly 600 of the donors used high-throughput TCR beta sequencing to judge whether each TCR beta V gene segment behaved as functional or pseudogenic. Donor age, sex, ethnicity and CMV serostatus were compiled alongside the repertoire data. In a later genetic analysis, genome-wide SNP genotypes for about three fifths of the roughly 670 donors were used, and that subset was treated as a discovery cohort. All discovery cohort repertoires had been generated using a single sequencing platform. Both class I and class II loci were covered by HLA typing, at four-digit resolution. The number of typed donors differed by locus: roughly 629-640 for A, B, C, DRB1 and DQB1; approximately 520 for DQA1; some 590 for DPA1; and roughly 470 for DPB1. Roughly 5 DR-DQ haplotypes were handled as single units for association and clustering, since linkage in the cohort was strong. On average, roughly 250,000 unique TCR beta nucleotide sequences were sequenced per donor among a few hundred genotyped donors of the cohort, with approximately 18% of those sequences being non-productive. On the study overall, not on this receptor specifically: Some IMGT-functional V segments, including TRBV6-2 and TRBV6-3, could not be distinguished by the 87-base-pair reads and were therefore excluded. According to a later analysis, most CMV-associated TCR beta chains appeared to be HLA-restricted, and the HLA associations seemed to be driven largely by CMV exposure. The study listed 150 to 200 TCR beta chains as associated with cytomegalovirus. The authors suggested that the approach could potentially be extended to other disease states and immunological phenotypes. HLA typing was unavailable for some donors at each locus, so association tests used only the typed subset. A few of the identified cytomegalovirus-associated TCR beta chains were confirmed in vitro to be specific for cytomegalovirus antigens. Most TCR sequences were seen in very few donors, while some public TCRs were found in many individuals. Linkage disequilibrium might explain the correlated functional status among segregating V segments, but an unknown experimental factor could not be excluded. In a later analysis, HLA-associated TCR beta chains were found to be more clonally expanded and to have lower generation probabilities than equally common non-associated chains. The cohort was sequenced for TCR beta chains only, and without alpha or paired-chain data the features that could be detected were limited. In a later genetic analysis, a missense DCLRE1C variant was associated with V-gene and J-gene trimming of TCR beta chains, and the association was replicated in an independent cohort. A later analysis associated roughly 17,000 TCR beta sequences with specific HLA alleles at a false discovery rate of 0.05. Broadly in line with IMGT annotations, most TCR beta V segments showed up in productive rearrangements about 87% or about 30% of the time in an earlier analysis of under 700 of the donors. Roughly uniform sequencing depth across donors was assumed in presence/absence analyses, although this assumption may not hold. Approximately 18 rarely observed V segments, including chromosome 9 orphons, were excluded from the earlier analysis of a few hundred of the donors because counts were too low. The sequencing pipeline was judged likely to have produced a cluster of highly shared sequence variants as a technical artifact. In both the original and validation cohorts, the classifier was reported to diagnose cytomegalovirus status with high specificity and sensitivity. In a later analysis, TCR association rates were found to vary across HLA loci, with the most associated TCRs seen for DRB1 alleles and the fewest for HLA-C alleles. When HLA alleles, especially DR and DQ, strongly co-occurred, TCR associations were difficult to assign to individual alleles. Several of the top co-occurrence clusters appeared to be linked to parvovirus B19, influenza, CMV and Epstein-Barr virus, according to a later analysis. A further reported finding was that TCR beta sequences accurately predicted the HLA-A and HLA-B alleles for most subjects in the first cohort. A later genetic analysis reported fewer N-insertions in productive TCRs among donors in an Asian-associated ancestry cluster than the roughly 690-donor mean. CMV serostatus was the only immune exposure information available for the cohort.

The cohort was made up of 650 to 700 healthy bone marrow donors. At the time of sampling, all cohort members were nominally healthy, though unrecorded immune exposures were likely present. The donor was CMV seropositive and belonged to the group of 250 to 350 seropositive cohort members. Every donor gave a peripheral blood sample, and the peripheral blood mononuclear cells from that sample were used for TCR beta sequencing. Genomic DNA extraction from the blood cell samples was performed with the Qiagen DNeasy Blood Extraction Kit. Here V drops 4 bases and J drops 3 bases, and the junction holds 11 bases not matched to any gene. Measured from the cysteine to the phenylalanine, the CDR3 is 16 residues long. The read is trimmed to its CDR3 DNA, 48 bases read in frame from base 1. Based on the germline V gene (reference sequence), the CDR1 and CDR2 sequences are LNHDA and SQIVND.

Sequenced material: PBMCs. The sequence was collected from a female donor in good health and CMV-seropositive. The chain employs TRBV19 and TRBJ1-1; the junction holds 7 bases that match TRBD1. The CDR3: CASSTRTGPTDTEAFF. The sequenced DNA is TGTGCCAGTAGTACAAGGACAGGCCCCACGGACACTGAAGCTTTCTTT.